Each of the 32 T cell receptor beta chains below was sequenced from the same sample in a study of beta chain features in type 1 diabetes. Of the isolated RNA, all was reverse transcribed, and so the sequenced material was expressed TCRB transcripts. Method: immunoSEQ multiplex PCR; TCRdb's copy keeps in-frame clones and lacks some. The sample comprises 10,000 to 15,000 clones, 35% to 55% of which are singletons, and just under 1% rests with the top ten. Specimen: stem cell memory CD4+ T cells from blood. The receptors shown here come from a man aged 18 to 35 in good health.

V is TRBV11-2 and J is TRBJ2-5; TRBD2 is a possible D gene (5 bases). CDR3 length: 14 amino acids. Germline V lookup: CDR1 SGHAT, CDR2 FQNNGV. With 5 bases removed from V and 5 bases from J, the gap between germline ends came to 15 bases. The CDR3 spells CASSVRPGGETQYF. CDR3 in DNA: TGTGCCAGCAGCGTCCGCCCGGGCGGGGAGACCCAGTACTTC.

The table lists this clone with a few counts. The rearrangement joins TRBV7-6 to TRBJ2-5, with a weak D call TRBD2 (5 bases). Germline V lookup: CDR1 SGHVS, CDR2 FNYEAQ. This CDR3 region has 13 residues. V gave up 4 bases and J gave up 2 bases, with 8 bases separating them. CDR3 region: CASSSRGQETQYF. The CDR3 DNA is TGTGCCAGCAGCTCCCGGGGTCAAGAGACCCAGTACTTC.

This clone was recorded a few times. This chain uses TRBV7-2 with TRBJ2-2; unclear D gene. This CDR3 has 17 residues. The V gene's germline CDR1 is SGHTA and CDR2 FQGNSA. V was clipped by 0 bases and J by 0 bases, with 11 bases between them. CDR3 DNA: TGTGCCAGCAGCTTAGCGTCGGTGTTCCCGAACACCGGGGAGCTGTTTTTT. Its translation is CASSLASVFPNTGELFF.

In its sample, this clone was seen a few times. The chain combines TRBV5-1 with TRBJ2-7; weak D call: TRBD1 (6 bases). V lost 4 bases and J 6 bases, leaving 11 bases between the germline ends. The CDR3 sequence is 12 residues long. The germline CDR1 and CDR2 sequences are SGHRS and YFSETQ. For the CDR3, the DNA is TGCGCCAGCAGCCTGCAGGGGAGCGAGCAGTACTTC. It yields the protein CASSLQGSEQYF.

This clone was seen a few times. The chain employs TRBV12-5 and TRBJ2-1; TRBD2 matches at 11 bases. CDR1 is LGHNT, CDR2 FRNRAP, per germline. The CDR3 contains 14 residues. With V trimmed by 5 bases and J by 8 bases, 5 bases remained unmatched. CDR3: CASGLGLAGDEQFF. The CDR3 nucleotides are TGTGCTAGTGGTCTTGGACTAGCGGGCGATGAGCAGTTCTTC. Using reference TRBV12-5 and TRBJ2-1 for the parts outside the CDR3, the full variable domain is DARVTQTPRHKVTEMGQEVTMRCQPILGHNTVFWYRQTMMQGLELLAYFRNRAPLDDSGMPKDRFSAEMPDATLATLKIQPSEPRDSAVYFCASGLGLAGDEQFFGPGTRLTVL.

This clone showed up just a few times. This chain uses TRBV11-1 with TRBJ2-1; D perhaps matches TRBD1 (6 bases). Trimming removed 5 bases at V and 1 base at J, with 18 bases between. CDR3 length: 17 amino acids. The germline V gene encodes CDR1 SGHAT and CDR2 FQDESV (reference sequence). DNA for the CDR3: TGTGCCAGCAGCCCGGAAAGCAACAGGGTTTCCTACAATGAGCAGTTCTTC. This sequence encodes CASSPESNRVSYNEQFF. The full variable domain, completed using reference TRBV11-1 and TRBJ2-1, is EAEVAQSPRYKITEKSQAVAFWCDPISGHATLYWYRQILGQGPELLVQFQDESVVDDSQLPKDRFSAERLKGVDSTLKIQPAELGDSAMYLCASSPESNRVSYNEQFFGPGTRLTVL.

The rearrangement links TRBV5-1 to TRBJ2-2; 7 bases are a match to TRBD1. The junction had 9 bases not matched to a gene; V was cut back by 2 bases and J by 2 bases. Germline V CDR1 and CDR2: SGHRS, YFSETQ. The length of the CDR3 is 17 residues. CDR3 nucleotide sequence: TGCGCCAGCAGCTTCTACGCCGGGACAGCAAACACCGGGGAGCTGTTTTTT. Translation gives CASSFYAGTANTGELFF.

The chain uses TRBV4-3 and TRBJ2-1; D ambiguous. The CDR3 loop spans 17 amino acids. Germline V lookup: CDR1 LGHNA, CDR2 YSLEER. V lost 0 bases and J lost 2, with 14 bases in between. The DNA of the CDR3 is TGCGCCAGCAGCCAAGATCCAGGATCCAGCACCTACAATGAGCAGTTCTTC. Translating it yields CASSQDPGSSTYNEQFF.

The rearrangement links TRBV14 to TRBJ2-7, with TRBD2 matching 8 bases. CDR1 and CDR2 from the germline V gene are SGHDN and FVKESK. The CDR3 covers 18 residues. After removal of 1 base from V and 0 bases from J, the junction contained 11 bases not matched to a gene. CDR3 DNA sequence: TGTGCCAGCAGCCAAGTCCGGCCTAGCGGGTCTCGCTCCTACGAGCAGTACTTC. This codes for CASSQVRPSGSRSYEQYF. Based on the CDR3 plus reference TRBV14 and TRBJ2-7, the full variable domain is EAGVTQFPSHSVIEKGQTVTLRCDPISGHDNLYWYRRVMGKEIKFLLHFVKESKQDESGMPNNRFLAERTGGTYSTLKVQPAELEDSGVYFCASSQVRPSGSRSYEQYFGPGTRLTVT.

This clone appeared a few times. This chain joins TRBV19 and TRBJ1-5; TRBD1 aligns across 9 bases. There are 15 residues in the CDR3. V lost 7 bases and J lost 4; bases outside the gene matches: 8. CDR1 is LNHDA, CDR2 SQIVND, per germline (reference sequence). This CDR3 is CASTRDRVPNQPQHF. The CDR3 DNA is TGTGCCAGTACCAGGGACAGGGTGCCAAATCAGCCCCAGCATTTT. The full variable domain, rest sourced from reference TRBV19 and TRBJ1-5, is DGGITQSPKYLFRKEGQNVTLSCEQNLNHDAMYWYRQDPGQGLRLIYYSQIVNDFQKGDIAEGYSVSREKKESFPLTVTSAQKNPTAFYLCASTRDRVPNQPQHFGDGTRLSIL.

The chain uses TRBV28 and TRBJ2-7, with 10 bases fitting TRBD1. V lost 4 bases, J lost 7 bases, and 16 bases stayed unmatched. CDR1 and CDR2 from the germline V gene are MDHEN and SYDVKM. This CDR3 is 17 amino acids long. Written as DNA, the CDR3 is TGTGCCAGCAGTTACTCCGGGACAGGGGTAGGGATTAGGGAGCAGTACTTC. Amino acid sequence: CASSYSGTGVGIREQYF.

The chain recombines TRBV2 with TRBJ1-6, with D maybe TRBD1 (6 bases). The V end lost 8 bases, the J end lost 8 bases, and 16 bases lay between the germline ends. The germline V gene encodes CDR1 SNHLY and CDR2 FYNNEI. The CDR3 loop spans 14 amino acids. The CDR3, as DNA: TGTGCCAGCCGTCCAGGGGCTGGGGATTCACCCCTCCACTTT. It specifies CASRPGAGDSPLHF.

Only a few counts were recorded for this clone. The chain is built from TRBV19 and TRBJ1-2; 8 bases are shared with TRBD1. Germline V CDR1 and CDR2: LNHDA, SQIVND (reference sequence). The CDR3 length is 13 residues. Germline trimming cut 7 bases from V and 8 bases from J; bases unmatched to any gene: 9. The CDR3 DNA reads TGTGCCAGTACCTCGGACAGGGAGGACGGCTACACCTTC. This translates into CASTSDREDGYTF.

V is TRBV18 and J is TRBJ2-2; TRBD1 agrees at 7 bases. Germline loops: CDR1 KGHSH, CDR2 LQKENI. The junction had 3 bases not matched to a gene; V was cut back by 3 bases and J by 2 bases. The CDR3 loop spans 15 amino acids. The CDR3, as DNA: TGTGCCAGCTCACCCCGGACAGGCAACACCGGGGAGCTGTTTTTT. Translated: CASSPRTGNTGELFF.

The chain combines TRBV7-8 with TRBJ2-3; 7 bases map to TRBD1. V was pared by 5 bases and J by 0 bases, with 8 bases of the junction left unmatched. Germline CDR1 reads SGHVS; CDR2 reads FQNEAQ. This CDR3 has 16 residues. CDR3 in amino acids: CASSPRGTPSTDTQYF. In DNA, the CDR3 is TGTGCCAGCAGCCCCAGGGGGACCCCGAGCACAGATACGCAGTATTTT.

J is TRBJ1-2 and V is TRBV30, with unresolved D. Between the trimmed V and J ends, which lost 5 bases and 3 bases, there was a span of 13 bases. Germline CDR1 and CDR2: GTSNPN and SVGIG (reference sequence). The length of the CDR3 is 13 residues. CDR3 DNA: TGTGCCTGGGACCCAGGAATAGACTATGGCTACACCTTC. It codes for CAWDPGIDYGYTF. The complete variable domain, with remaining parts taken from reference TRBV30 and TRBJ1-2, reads SQTIHQWPATLVQPVGSPLSLECTVEGTSNPNLYWYRQAAGRGLQLLFYSVGIGQISSEVPQNLSASRPQDRQFILSSKKLLLSDSGFYLCAWDPGIDYGYTFGSGTRLTVV.

CDR3 DNA sequence: TGTGCCAGCAGTTTAGCCTGGGACACTGAAGCTTTCTTT. Its translation is CASSLAWDTEAFF. This rearrangement joins TRBV6-5 to TRBJ1-1; D call uncertain. The ends were cut back, 4 bases at V and 3 bases at J, with 9 bases in the middle. The CDR3 is 13 amino acids. Germline V gives CDR1 MNHEY, CDR2 SVGAGI.

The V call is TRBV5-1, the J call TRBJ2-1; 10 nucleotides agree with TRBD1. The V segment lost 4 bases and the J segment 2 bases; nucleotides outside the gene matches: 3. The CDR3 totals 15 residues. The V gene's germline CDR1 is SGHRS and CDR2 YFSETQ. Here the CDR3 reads CASSQTGGTYNEQFF. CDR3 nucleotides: TGCGCCAGCAGCCAGACAGGGGGCACCTACAATGAGCAGTTCTTC.

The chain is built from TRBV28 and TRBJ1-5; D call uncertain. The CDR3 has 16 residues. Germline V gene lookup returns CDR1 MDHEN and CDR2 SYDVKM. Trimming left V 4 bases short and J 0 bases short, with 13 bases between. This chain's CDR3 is CASSSRQGSSNQPQHF. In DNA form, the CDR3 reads TGTGCCAGCAGTTCCCGACAAGGCTCTAGCAATCAGCCCCAGCATTTT.

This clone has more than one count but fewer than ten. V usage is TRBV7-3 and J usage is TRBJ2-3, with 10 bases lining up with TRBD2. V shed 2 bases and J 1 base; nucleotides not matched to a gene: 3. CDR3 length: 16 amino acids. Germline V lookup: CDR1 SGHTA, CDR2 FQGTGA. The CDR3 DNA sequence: TGTGCCAGCAGCTTACTAGCGGGGGCCGGCACAGATACGCAGTATTTT. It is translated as CASSLLAGAGTDTQYF.

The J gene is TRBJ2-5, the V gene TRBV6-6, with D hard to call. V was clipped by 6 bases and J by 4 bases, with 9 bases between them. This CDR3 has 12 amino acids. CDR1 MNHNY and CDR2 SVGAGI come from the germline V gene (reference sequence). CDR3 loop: CASRSPAETQYF. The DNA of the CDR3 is TGTGCCAGCAGGAGCCCCGCAGAGACCCAGTACTTC.

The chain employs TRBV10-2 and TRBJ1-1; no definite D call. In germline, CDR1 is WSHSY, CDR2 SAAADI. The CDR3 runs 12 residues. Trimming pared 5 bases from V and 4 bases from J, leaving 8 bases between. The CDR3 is CASSRRRTEAFF. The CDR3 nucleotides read TGCGCCAGCAGTCGGAGGCGCACTGAAGCTTTCTTT.

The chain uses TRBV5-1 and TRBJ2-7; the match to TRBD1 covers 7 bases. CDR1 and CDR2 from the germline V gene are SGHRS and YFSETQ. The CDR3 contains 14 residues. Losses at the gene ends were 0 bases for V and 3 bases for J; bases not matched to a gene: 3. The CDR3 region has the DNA TGCGCCAGCAGCTTGGGGGACAGAATCTACGAGCAGTACTTC. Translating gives CASSLGDRIYEQYF.

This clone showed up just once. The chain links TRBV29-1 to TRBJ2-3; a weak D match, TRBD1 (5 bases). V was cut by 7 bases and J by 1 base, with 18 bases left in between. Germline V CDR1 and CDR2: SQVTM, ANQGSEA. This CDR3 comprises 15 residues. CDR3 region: CSASGPARRTDTQYF. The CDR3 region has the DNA TGCAGCGCCTCAGGGCCAGCGCGGCGCACAGATACGCAGTATTTT.

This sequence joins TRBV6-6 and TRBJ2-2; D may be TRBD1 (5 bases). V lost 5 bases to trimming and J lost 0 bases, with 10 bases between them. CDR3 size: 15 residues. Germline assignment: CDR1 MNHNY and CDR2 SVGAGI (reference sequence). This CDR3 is CASSKGQANTGELFF. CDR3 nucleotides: TGTGCCAGCAGTAAAGGACAAGCGAACACCGGGGAGCTGTTTTTT.

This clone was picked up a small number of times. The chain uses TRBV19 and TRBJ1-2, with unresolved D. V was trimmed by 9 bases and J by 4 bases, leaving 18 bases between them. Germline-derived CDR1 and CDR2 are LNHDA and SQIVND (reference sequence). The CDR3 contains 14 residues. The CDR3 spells CASKLRESGYGYTF. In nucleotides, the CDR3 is TGTGCCAGCAAGCTCCGAGAGTCCGGCTATGGCTACACCTTC.

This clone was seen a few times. The CDR3 DNA follows: TGTGCCAGCTCATCCTACCAAGAGACCCAGTACTTC. Its translation is CASSSYQETQYF. This chain joins TRBV18 and TRBJ2-5; no clear D gene. CDR1 KGHSH and CDR2 LQKENI come from the germline V gene. CDR3 length: 12 amino acids. The V gene lost 5 bases and the J gene lost 0 bases, with 4 bases spanning the gap.

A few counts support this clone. CDR3 nucleotides: TGCGCCAGCAGCCAAGACCCGACAGGGGGGAACACTGAAGCTTTCTTT. This codes for CASSQDPTGGNTEAFF. This chain connects TRBV4-3 to TRBJ1-1; 9 positions match TRBD1. The CDR3 is made up of 16 amino acids. Germline CDR1 is LGHNA and CDR2 is YSLEER. V was pared by 0 bases and J by 1 base, with 3 bases of the junction left unmatched.

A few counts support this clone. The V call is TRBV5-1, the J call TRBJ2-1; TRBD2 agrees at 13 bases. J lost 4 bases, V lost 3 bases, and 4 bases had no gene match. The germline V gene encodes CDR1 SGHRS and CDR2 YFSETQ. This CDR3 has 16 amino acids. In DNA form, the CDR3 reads TGCGCCAGCAGCTATGGACTAGCGGGGGCGTACAATGAGCAGTTCTTC. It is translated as CASSYGLAGAYNEQFF.

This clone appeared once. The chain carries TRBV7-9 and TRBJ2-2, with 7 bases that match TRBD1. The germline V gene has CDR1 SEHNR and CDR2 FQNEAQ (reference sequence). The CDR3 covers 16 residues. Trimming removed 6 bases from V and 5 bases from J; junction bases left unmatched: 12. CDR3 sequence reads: CASSPLGTVGTGELFF. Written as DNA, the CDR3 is TGTGCCAGCAGTCCTCTAGGGACAGTAGGAACCGGGGAGCTGTTTTTT.

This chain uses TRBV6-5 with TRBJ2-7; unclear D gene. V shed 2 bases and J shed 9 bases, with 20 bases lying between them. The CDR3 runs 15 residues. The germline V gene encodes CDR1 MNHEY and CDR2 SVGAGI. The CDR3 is CASSYRSGSKAGQYF. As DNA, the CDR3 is TGTGCCAGCAGTTACCGGAGTGGCTCTAAGGCCGGGCAGTACTTC.

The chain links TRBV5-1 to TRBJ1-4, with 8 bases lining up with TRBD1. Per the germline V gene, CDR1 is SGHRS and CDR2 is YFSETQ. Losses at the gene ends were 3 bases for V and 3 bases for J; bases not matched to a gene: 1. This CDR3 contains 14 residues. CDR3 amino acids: CASSSGQANEKLFF. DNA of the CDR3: TGCGCCAGCAGCTCGGGACAGGCTAATGAAAAACTGTTTTTT.